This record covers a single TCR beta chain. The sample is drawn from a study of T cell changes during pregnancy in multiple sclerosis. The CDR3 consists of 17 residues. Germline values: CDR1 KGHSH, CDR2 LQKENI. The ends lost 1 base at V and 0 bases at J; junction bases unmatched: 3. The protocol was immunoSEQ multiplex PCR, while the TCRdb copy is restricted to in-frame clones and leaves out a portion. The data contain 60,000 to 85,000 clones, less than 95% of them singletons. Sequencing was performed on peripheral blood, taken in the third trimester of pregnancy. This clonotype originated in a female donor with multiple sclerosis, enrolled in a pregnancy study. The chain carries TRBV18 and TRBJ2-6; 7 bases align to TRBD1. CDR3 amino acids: CASSPRGQTSGANVLTF. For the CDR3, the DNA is TGTGCCAGCTCACCACGGGGACAGACCTCTGGGGCCAACGTCCTGACTTTC. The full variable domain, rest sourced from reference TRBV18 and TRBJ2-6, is NAGVMQNPRHLVRRRGQEARLRCSPMKGHSHVYWYRQLPEEGLKFMVYLQKENIIDESGMPKERFSAEFPKEGPSILRIQQVVRGDSAAYFCASSPRGQTSGANVLTFGAGSRLTVL.